This TCR beta chain was identified during a study of T cell changes during pregnancy in multiple sclerosis. Libraries were prepared by immunoSEQ multiplex PCR; TCRdb keeps only in-frame clonotypes and omits some of them. Altogether approximately 74,000 clones are present, 88% being singletons, with the ten largest covering around 3.2%. Germline values: CDR1 MDHEN, CDR2 SYDVKM. The V and J ends lost 5 bases and 4 bases, in that order; junction bases with no gene match: 9. The CDR3 runs 16 residues. The clonotype originates from a female donor with multiple sclerosis, enrolled in a pregnancy study. Sequencing was performed on peripheral blood, taken before pregnancy. V is TRBV28 and J is TRBJ2-7; 12 bases match TRBD2. The CDR3 sequence is CASSPGTSGSLYEQYF. The CDR3 DNA reads as TGTGCCAGCAGTCCCGGGACTAGCGGGTCCCTGTACGAGCAGTACTTC.